The 32 T cell receptor beta chains below come from one sample, sequenced in a study of identical twins. TCRdb processed the 5' RACE reads anew with MiXCR; each CDR3 protein has one entry. The sample holds hundreds of thousands of distinct CDR3 sequences, over 8% seen once. The material sequenced was memory (CD45RO+) T cells sorted from blood. All receptors come from a woman aged 18-30 years in good health.

This clonotype has more than one count but fewer than ten. The rearrangement joins TRBV5-1 to TRBJ2-7; 10 nucleotides match TRBD2. The CDR3 loop spans 16 amino acids. V shed 2 bases and J 6 bases; nucleotides not matched to a gene: 11. The germline CDR1 and CDR2 sequences are SGHRS and YFSETQ. The CDR3 DNA reads TGCGCCAGCAGCTTACATCTACTAGCGGGAAGTAGCGAGCAGTACTTC. Translated, it gives CASSLHLLAGSSEQYF.

The chain uses TRBV5-1 and TRBJ2-3, with 12 bases aligning to TRBD2. This CDR3 is 15 amino acids long. Germline lookup yields CDR1 SGHRS and CDR2 YFSETQ. The trim removed 3 bases at V and 1 base at J, leaving 0 bases unmatched. CDR3 bases: TGCGCCAGCAGCTGGACTAGCGGGGGCACAGATACGCAGTATTTT. This encodes CASSWTSGGTDTQYF.

This chain joins TRBV20-1 and TRBJ1-2; 8 positions match TRBD1. CDR3 length equals 13 residues. CDR1 is DFQATT, CDR2 SNEGSKA, per germline (reference sequence). Trimming took 6 bases from V and 6 from J; bases not matched to a gene: 9. CDR3 residues: CSASETGGNGYTF. In DNA form, the CDR3 reads TGCAGTGCCAGTGAAACAGGGGGAAATGGCTACACCTTC.

This clonotype was counted between two and nine times. The V and J genes are TRBV20-1 and TRBJ2-4; the D is unclear. Between the trimmed V and J ends, which lost 2 bases and 4 bases, there was a span of 18 bases. CDR1 and CDR2 (germline): DFQATT, SNEGSKA (reference sequence). The CDR3 is 16 amino acids. DNA for the CDR3: TGCAGTGCTAGATTCCTTGATGGGCGGAGTAAAAACATTCAGTACTTC. Protein: CSARFLDGRSKNIQYF.

The rearrangement links TRBV5-6 to TRBJ2-2, with D maybe TRBD2 (6 bases). The germline V and J ends were trimmed by 2 bases and 5 bases, with 13 bases remaining between them. The CDR3 consists of 15 residues. CDR1 is SGHDT and CDR2 is YYEEEE in the germline V gene. CDR3 bases: TGTGCCAGCAGCTTTGGGGGGACGAGGACCGGGGAGCTGTTTTTT. Encoded protein: CASSFGGTRTGELFF.

Concerning this clonotype: Since a much larger clone is just one base distant, this may be a read error. This chain joins TRBV12-3 or TRBV12-4 and TRBJ2-4, with a weak D call TRBD2 (5 bases). V lost 3 bases and J 4 bases, leaving 7 bases between the germline ends. This CDR3 is 13 amino acids long. In DNA form, the CDR3 reads TGTGCCAGCAGTTTTGGACTGAAAAACATTCAGTACTTC. Its translation is CASSFGLKNIQYF.

This chain joins TRBV20-1 and TRBJ1-2, with TRBD1 matching over 7 bases. The J segment lost 8 bases and the V segment lost 6 bases, leaving 6 bases of the junction unmatched. Germline values: CDR1 DFQATT, CDR2 SNEGSKA (reference sequence). CDR3 length: 11 residues. The CDR3 DNA reads TGCAGTGCCACCGACAGGGACGGCTACACCTTC. This gives the protein CSATDRDGYTF.

The genes are TRBV9 and TRBJ2-2; 11 bases line up with TRBD2. The CDR3 runs to 17 residues. Germline values: CDR1 SGDLS, CDR2 YYNGEE. Unmatched junction bases numbered 7, after V lost 0 bases and J lost 6 bases. The CDR3: CASSVVAGGHYSGELFF. The CDR3 bases are TGTGCCAGCAGCGTAGTAGCGGGGGGGCATTACTCCGGGGAGCTGTTTTTT.

This clonotype came up many times. The chain couples TRBV14 to TRBJ2-2; a possible D gene is TRBD2 (5 bases). Germline CDR1 reads SGHDN; CDR2 reads FVKESK. With 4 bases removed from V and 4 bases from J, the gap between germline ends came to 22 bases. This CDR3 contains 18 residues. CDR3 protein: CASSRRPIRVAGTGELFF. The DNA of the CDR3 is TGTGCCAGCAGCCGCCGTCCGATCCGTGTCGCGGGCACCGGGGAGCTGTTTTTT.

The V gene is TRBV7-2, the J gene TRBJ2-1; 10 bases align to TRBD2. V dropped 11 bases and J dropped 9; count of bases not matched to a gene: 19. The length of the CDR3 is 16 residues. Germline CDR1 reads SGHTA; CDR2 reads FQGNSA. CDR3 bases: TGTGCCTGTCGTCGGCCGGGACTAGCGAACCGGGGTGAGCAGTTCTTC. This translates into CACRRPGLANRGEQFF.

With respect to this clonotype: This may arise from a read error, as a much more abundant clone is one base away. The chain is built from TRBV5-6 and TRBJ2-1, with D possibly being TRBD2 (5 bases). CDR1 and CDR2 (germline): SGHDT, YYEEEE. V dropped 2 bases and J dropped 10 bases, with 13 bases sitting between them. This CDR3 spans 13 amino acids. This CDR3 is CASSLVLAVEQFF. For the CDR3, the DNA is TGTGCCAGCAGCTTAGTGCTAGCAGTGGAGCAGTTCTTC.

The chain has TRBV6-1 and TRBJ1-1; D is unclear. Germline V gives CDR1 MNHNS, CDR2 SASEGT. V lost 7 bases and J lost 1, with 13 bases in between. The CDR3 contains 14 residues. The CDR3 loop is CASTPGASNTEAFF. Written as DNA, the CDR3 is TGTGCCAGCACCCCTGGCGCTTCGAACACTGAAGCTTTCTTT.

V and J are TRBV12-3 or TRBV12-4 and TRBJ2-3, with TRBD2 identical over 10 bases. This CDR3 contains 15 residues. The J segment lost 7 bases and the V segment lost 5 bases, leaving 9 bases of the junction unmatched. DNA of the CDR3: TGTGCCAGCAGTCGAGGGCTAGCGGGAGCAAATACGCAGTATTTT. Protein product: CASSRGLAGANTQYF.

The V and J genes are TRBV5-6 and TRBJ1-1; a possible D gene is TRBD1 (5 bases). The CDR3 has 13 amino acids. The V gene lost 2 bases and the J gene lost 8 bases, with 13 bases spanning the gap. Germline V gene data show CDR1 as SGHDT and CDR2 as YYEEEE. The CDR3 loop is CASSLQARGEAFF. In DNA form, the CDR3 reads TGTGCCAGCAGCTTACAGGCCCGGGGCGAAGCTTTCTTT.

The V call is TRBV20-1, the J call TRBJ2-1; 11 bases match TRBD2. After removal of 6 bases from V and 5 bases from J, the junction contained 3 bases not matched to a gene. CDR1 is DFQATT, CDR2 SNEGSKA, per germline (reference sequence). The CDR3 runs 13 residues. In DNA, the CDR3 is TGCAGTGCCCTGGGACTAGCGGACAATGAGCAGTTCTTC. It yields the protein CSALGLADNEQFF.

This clonotype was seen only a few times. The chain joins TRBV29-1 to TRBJ1-3; possibly TRBD1 for D (5 bases). Germline-derived CDR1 and CDR2 are SQVTM and ANQGSEA. V was trimmed by 1 base and J by 3 bases, leaving 7 bases between them. This CDR3 is built from 13 residues. The chain's CDR3 is CSVEGQGGNTIYF. DNA of the CDR3: TGCAGCGTTGAAGGTCAGGGTGGAAACACCATATATTTT.

In its sample, this clonotype was seen a few times. The chain carries TRBV14 and TRBJ2-1; the D is unclear. The germline CDR1 and CDR2 sequences are SGHDN and FVKESK. Trimming removed 0 bases at V and 6 bases at J, with 3 bases between. This CDR3 contains 12 residues. In DNA form, the CDR3 reads TGTGCCAGCAGCCAAGATTTCAATGAGCAGTTCTTC. Amino acids: CASSQDFNEQFF. The variable domain in full, completed from reference TRBV14 and TRBJ2-1, reads EAGVTQFPSHSVIEKGQTVTLRCDPISGHDNLYWYRRVMGKEIKFLLHFVKESKQDESGMPNNRFLAERTGGTYSTLKVQPAELEDSGVYFCASSQDFNEQFFGPGTRLTVL.

A few counts support this clonotype. The rearrangement uses TRBV7-3 and TRBJ1-1; D remains ambiguous. Trimming pared 0 bases from V and 5 bases from J, leaving 7 bases between. CDR1 is SGHTA, CDR2 FQGTGA, per germline. This CDR3 has 13 residues. The CDR3 spells CASSLTVDTEAFF. The CDR3 DNA reads as TGTGCCAGCAGCTTAACCGTGGATACTGAAGCTTTCTTT. The whole variable domain, filled in from reference TRBV7-3 and TRBJ1-1, reads GAGVSQTPSNKVTEKGKYVELRCDPISGHTALYWYRQSLGQGPEFLIYFQGTGAADDSGLPNDRFFAVRPEGSVSTLKIQRTERGDSAVYLCASSLTVDTEAFFGQGTRLTVV.

This clonotype was detected a few times. The chain uses TRBV18 and TRBJ1-2; possibly TRBD1 for D (6 bases). Germline CDR1 reads KGHSH; CDR2 reads LQKENI. The CDR3 extends over 14 amino acids. With 0 bases removed from V and 8 bases from J, the gap between germline ends came to 13 bases. The CDR3 bases are TGTGCCAGCTCACCACCGCACGGGGGCAACGGCTACACCTTC. Its translation is CASSPPHGGNGYTF. The complete variable domain, with remaining parts taken from reference TRBV18 and TRBJ1-2, reads NAGVMQNPRHLVRRRGQEARLRCSPMKGHSHVYWYRQLPEEGLKFMVYLQKENIIDESGMPKERFSAEFPKEGPSILRIQQVVRGDSAAYFCASSPPHGGNGYTFGSGTRLTVV.

This clonotype showed up just a few times. The chain joins TRBV7-9 to TRBJ1-1, with a tentative D call TRBD1 (6 bases). CDR3 length equals 15 residues. Trimming removed 5 bases at V and 1 base at J, with 14 bases between. The germline V gene has CDR1 SEHNR and CDR2 FQNEAQ (reference sequence). The CDR3 coding sequence is TGTGCCAGCAGCAGAACAGGGCCGGGGAACACTGAAGCTTTCTTT. Its translation is CASSRTGPGNTEAFF.

Only a few counts were recorded for this clonotype. This rearrangement joins TRBV9 to TRBJ2-1; 14 nucleotides line up with TRBD2. The CDR3 consists of 16 residues. The V gene's germline CDR1 is SGDLS and CDR2 YYNGEE. V lost 2 bases, J lost 2 bases, and 0 bases stayed unmatched. CDR3 sequence reads: CASSVGLAGAYNEQFF. In DNA form, the CDR3 reads TGTGCCAGCAGCGTGGGACTAGCGGGGGCCTACAATGAGCAGTTCTTC.

V is TRBV12-3 or TRBV12-4 and J is TRBJ2-1, with D possibly matching TRBD2 (6 bases). V shed 5 bases and J shed 6 bases, with 17 bases lying between them. CDR3 length: 15 residues. The CDR3 loop reads CASSGSGTLTNEQFF. CDR3 in DNA: TGTGCCAGCAGTGGCTCCGGGACTCTTACCAATGAGCAGTTCTTC.

At least ten counts were recorded for this clonotype. This sequence joins TRBV12-3 or TRBV12-4 and TRBJ2-5; D uncertain. V lost 0 bases and J lost 0, with 5 bases in between. The CDR3 spans 14 residues. CDR3 residues: CASSLALDQETQYF. The CDR3 nucleotides read TGTGCCAGCAGTTTAGCGCTGGACCAAGAGACCCAGTACTTC.

This clonotype was picked up many times. The V call is TRBV2, the J call TRBJ2-2, with TRBD2 matching over 10 bases. V shed 8 bases and J 1 base; nucleotides not matched to a gene: 4. CDR1 is SNHLY and CDR2 is FYNNEI in the germline V gene. This CDR3 is built from 15 residues. The CDR3 here is CASGASGGNTGELFF. The CDR3 nucleotides are TGTGCCAGCGGGGCTAGCGGGGGGAACACCGGGGAGCTGTTTTTT.

The V and J genes are TRBV6-6 and TRBJ2-7; D not resolved. This CDR3 is built from 13 residues. Between the trimmed V and J ends, which lost 6 bases and 6 bases, there was a span of 15 bases. Germline V gene data show CDR1 as MNHNY and CDR2 as SVGAGI (reference sequence). The CDR3 sequence: CASRPTIGTEQYF. The CDR3 DNA is TGTGCCAGCAGGCCCACCATAGGCACCGAGCAGTACTTC.

The chain combines TRBV27 with TRBJ2-5; D is unresolved. Germline assignment: CDR1 MNHEY and CDR2 SMNVEV (reference sequence). V lost 8 bases, J lost 7 bases, and 20 bases lay in between. The CDR3 contains 14 residues. CDR3 DNA: TGTGCCAGCCGCCACGAAGGGCGTTTAGGGACCCAGTACTTC. Its translation is CASRHEGRLGTQYF.

The chain carries TRBV20-1 and TRBJ1-1; no definite D call. Trimming shortened V by 3 bases and J by 7 bases, and 9 bases separated the two germline ends. Per the germline V gene, CDR1 is DFQATT and CDR2 is SNEGSKA (reference sequence). The CDR3 is 11 residues long. DNA of the CDR3: TGCAGTGCTAGTAGGAAGGGTGAAGCTTTCTTT. Its translation: CSASRKGEAFF.

This clonotype has at least ten counts. V is TRBV7-6 and J is TRBJ2-1; 12 nucleotides align to TRBD2. This CDR3 comprises 19 residues. The germline V gene encodes CDR1 SGHVS and CDR2 FNYEAQ. V gave up 4 bases and J gave up 0 bases; unmatched junction bases: 10. The CDR3 here is CASSSLDLAGGSSYNEQFF. CDR3 in DNA: TGTGCCAGCAGCTCCTTAGACCTAGCGGGAGGGAGCTCCTACAATGAGCAGTTCTTC.

This clonotype has just a few counts. The V and J genes are TRBV4-1 and TRBJ2-3; D gene unclear. Germline V gene lookup returns CDR1 MGHRA and CDR2 YSYEKL. The V end lost 0 bases, the J end lost 9 bases, and 10 bases lay between the germline ends. The CDR3 spans 13 residues. CDR3 in amino acids: CASSQEHLGTQYF. The DNA of the CDR3 is TGCGCCAGCAGCCAAGAGCACTTAGGCACGCAGTATTTT.

This clonotype has more than one count but fewer than ten. J is TRBJ2-3 and V is TRBV18; possible D gene TRBD2, 8 bases. CDR1 and CDR2 from the germline V gene are KGHSH and LQKENI. The CDR3 loop spans 17 amino acids. V dropped 3 bases and J dropped 4 bases, with 20 bases sitting between them. CDR3 sequence reads: CASSPTRTSRGADTQYF. DNA for the CDR3: TGTGCCAGCTCACCCACCCGGACTAGCAGGGGGGCAGATACGCAGTATTTT. The full variable domain, rest sourced from reference TRBV18 and TRBJ2-3, is NAGVMQNPRHLVRRRGQEARLRCSPMKGHSHVYWYRQLPEEGLKFMVYLQKENIIDESGMPKERFSAEFPKEGPSILRIQQVVRGDSAAYFCASSPTRTSRGADTQYFGPGTRLTVL.

This clonotype showed up many times. The chain couples TRBV20-1 to TRBJ1-1; TRBD1 aligns across 9 bases. CDR3 size: 15 residues. CDR1 and CDR2 (germline): DFQATT, SNEGSKA (reference sequence). CDR3 nucleotides: TGCAGGGCCGGGACAGGGCGGCCATTGAACACTGAAGCTTTCTTT. Translation: CRAGTGRPLNTEAFF.

This clonotype was recorded at least ten times. The chain combines TRBV7-4 with TRBJ1-2; 7 nucleotides match TRBD1. CDR1 is SGHVT and CDR2 is SQSDAQ in the germline V gene. The ends lost 2 bases at V and 6 bases at J; junction bases unmatched: 9. The CDR3 contains 15 residues. CDR3 nucleotides: TGTGCCAGCAGCTTAAGGTCCGGACAGGAGAATGGCTACACCTTC. Its protein product is CASSLRSGQENGYTF.